This TCR beta chain was documented in a study of blood T cell repertoires in COVID-19 (dated by TCRdb to between 2020 and 2021). For context, the study as a whole: Samples covering the acute and convalescent phases of COVID-19 were provided by collaborators in the United States, Italy and Spain. The prospective study material was composed of cDNA or gDNA derived from T cells, B-cell-depleted T cells, or PBMCs. Subjects who had been exposed to COVID-19, were actively infected with it, or had recovered from it provided the deeply sampled blood TCRbeta repertoires that made up the dataset. The repertoires were released in a freely available public database intended as a resource for research on the immune response to SARS-CoV-2. The samples were drawn from the first 160 participants of the ongoing ImmuneRACE study and from 1,254 subjects provided by 6 global collaborators. The sample metadata nearly always contained a de-identified subject ID, COVID-19 status, age in years and sex. Where available, HLA class I and class II types were obtained from metadata supplied by the sample provider rather than from assay-based typing.

Of note for this clone: Its cognate antigen has yet to be identified. The sample holds no much larger clone one base away, and base qualities are not on file.

In the germline V gene (reference sequence), CDR1 corresponds to MNHEY and CDR2 to SMNVEV. The CDR3 runs 13 amino acids, cysteine and phenylalanine included. CDR3 DNA only is kept here, 39 bases in frame from base 1. V loses 5 bases at its end and J loses 4 bases; junction bases beyond the gene matches: 3. The collaborating institutions used their own protocols to collect whole blood in K2EDTA tubes. For TCRbeta analysis, collaborators shipped samples as frozen whole blood, isolated PBMCs, or DNA extracted from either of those sample types. The paper's findings and limits, for the study overall: Clinical and demographic metadata were provided uncurated, with the amount varying by source and participant.

The immunoSEQ Assay, a bias-controlled multiplex PCR, was used to amplify TCRbeta CDR3 regions from genomic DNA. The study's processing was this. The number of nucleated cells in each sample was estimated by amplification of reference gene primers within the assay. Sequence reads were collapsed and filtered to measure the absolute abundance of every unique TCRbeta CDR3 rearrangement. Productive Simpson clonality was computed per sample as the square root of Simpson's diversity index over productive rearrangements. This is the immuneACCESS table as TCRdb keeps it, with only in-frame sequences that have V and J called. A part of the clones is gone; compared with another copy, unresolved V genes explain less than half, and the rest is unexplained. For V, J and clone size, that table is used; D and trimming come from the DNA. Here the sample has approximately 27,000 clones; approximately 83% occur a single time. The top ten constitute around 26% of the sample.

The chain uses TRBV27 and TRBJ1-1; TRBD1 matches 8 bases in the middle. The sample taken for sequencing was peripheral blood. The clonotype was recovered from a human donor in a cohort sampled during active COVID-19. The nucleotide sequence reads TGTGCCAGCAGTCTCGACAGGGGCACTGAAGCTTTCTTT. It translates as CASSLDRGTEAFF.